This TCR beta chain was obtained from a study of T cells expressing NK-cell markers (TCRdb year 2020). About the full investigation: In sorted CD3+CD56+NKG2C+, CD3+CD56+NKG2C- and CD3+CD56-NKG2C+ T-cell subsets from eight donors, TCR beta-chain repertoires were profiled. Among the eight sequenced donors, only one was HCMV-seronegative, while the other seven were HCMV-seropositive. The study sequenced eight donors, all healthy volunteers chosen at random: three men and five women. Illumina HiSeq 2000/2500, MiSeq or NextSeq was used to sequence libraries as 2 x 150 bp reads.

HCMV-specific IgG was detected in serum with a commercial ELISA kit to determine HCMV serostatus. Peripheral blood mononuclear cells were isolated from blood by Ficoll density gradient centrifugation. The sample was run on an Illumina HiSeq 2000. The TCR beta cDNA libraries were made using 5'RACE template switching, a step that added both a universal primer site and unique molecular identifiers. Priming for cDNA synthesis came from the TCR beta constant segment, and two successive PCR amplification steps followed. Processing in the source paper ran as follows. MIGEC was used to demultiplex reads and group the reads by UMI, and MiTCR was used to assemble and quantify clonotypes. To exclude erroneous sequences, only TCR cDNA sequences supported by at least two reads were retained. The tcR package was used for downstream repertoire analysis, and clonotypes were matched across fractions by CDR3 nucleotide sequence plus V segment. VDJmatch was used to annotate antigen specificity against VDJdb, with one amino acid substitution allowed in CDR3. TCRdb reprocessed the reads, reporting each CDR3 protein sequence once and no DNA. The V and J calls and clone size are TCRdb's, not the authors'. The sample's table covers some 600,000 distinct CDR3 sequences. The ten most abundant clones make up under 4.5% of the sample.

Including the terminal cysteine and phenylalanine, the CDR3 comprises 13 residues. The record lacks a DNA sequence. CDR1 and CDR2, per the germline V gene, are WSHSY and SAAADI. What the study reported, not specific to this receptor: Whether the expanded NKG2C-expressing T cell clones were specific for HCMV antigens remained unclear. Those dominant clonotypes were again the most abundant among CD3+CD56-NKG2C+ cells in several donors, at about 25-60.1%. In six or seven donors, the dominant CD3+CD56+NKG2C+ clonotypes ranked among the top 10 CD8+ clonotypes, making up roughly 1.0-8% of CD8+ T cells.

Worth noting for this clonotype: The specificity of this receptor is unknown.

The chain is made from TRBV10-2 and TRBJ2-7; TCRdb's D call, TRBD2, is unchecked because there is no DNA. The TCR originated in a man between 18 and 35 years old in good health. Donor details come from another sample of the same person, matched by shared clones. Sequencing was carried out using blood T cells: a sorted CD56 or NKG2C T cell subset, CD4+ or CD8+ T cells, or bulk PBMC T cells (not recorded which). The CDR3 region reads CASSGTRGNDKYF.